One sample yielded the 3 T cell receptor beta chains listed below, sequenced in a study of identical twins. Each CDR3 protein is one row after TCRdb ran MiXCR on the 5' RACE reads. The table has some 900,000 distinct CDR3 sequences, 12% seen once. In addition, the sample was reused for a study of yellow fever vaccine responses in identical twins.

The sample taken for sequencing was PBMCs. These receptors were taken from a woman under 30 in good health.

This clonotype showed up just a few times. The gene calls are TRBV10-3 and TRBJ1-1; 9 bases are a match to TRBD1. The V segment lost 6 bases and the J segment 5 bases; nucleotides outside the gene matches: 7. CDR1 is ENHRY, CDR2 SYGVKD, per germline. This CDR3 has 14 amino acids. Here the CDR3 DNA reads TGTGCCATCAGCGACAACAGGGGGCGGACTGAAGCTTTCTTT. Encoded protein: CAISDNRGRTEAFF.

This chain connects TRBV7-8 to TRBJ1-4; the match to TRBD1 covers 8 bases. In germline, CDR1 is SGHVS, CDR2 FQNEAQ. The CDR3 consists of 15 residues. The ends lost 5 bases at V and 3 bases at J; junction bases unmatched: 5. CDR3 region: CASSPGGMANEKLFF. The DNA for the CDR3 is TGTGCCAGCAGCCCAGGGGGCATGGCTAATGAAAAACTGTTTTTT.

Written as DNA, the CDR3 is TGTGCCAGCAGCCAAAACACTGACAGGAATCAGCCCCAGCATTTT. Protein sequence: CASSQNTDRNQPQHF. The chain has TRBV12-3 or TRBV12-4 and TRBJ1-5; maybe TRBD1 (6 bases). Between the trimmed V and J ends, which lost 6 bases and 4 bases, there was a span of 16 bases. CDR3 length equals 15 residues.